This is a list of T cell receptor beta chains from one sample in a study of T cell responses to AZD1222 COVID-19 vaccine. The table came from immunoSEQ multiplex PCR; TCRdb's copy has only in-frame clones and leaves some out. The sample carries more than 95,000 clones, about 90% recorded once. The specimen comprised peripheral blood, sampled on day 0 of MenACWY control vaccination. These receptors originate from an adult in good health. Both conserved end residues are part of each CDR3. The order of the fields is V gene, D gene, clone size, J gene, CDR3 DNA, CDR3 protein. A D gene is named only where the DNA matches it firmly. Clone size appears in some rows only: once, few, many, or a class for an expanded clone.

TRBV7-9,NA,NA,TRBJ2-3,TGTGCCAGCAGCTTAGTGGGCCAGGAGGGCACAGATACGCAGTATTTT,CASSLVGQEGTDTQYF
TRBV19,TRBD1,NA,TRBJ1-6,TGTGCCAGTAGTGTGACCGGGACAGGGATGGATTCACCCCTCCACTTT,CASSVTGTGMDSPLHF
TRBV5-1,NA,NA,TRBJ1-4,TGCGCCAGCAGCACTGGGGACACCACAACTAATGAAAAACTGTTTTTT,CASSTGDTTTNEKLFF
TRBV5-8,NA,NA,TRBJ1-5,TGTGCCAGCAGCTTGGGTCCGACAGTGAGGGGGACCCAGCATTTT,CASSLGPTVRGTQHF
TRBV7-9,NA,NA,TRBJ2-1,TGTGCCAGCAGCCGCCCCGGGTTCGGTGCGGGTTACAATGAGCAGTTCTTC,CASSRPGFGAGYNEQFF
TRBV6-4,TRBD2,once,TRBJ2-5,TGTGCCAGCACAAGGACTAGCGGGGGGGCTTGGGAGACCCAGTACTTC,CASTRTSGGAWETQYF
TRBV6-6,TRBD1,NA,TRBJ2-7,TGTGCCAGCAGTTATTCAGAGACAGGGTCCCCCTACGAGCAGTACTTC,CASSYSETGSPYEQYF
TRBV11-3,NA,NA,TRBJ2-2,TGTGCCAGCAGCTTTGGGACGACCGGGGAGCTGTTTTTT,CASSFGTTGELFF
TRBV29-1,TRBD2,NA,TRBJ2-1,TGCAGCGTAGACGGACTAGCGGTCTATGAGCAGTTCTTC,CSVDGLAVYEQFF
TRBV5-1,NA,NA,TRBJ2-2,TGCGCCAGCAGCTCTCGGACGGGCGGCACCGGGGAGCTGTTTTTT,CASSSRTGGTGELFF
TRBV4-1,NA,NA,TRBJ1-4,TGCGCCAGCAGCCAACAGATCCGGACATCAAACGAAAAACTGTTTTTT,CASSQQIRTSNEKLFF
TRBV20-1,NA,NA,TRBJ1-2,TGCAGTGCTAGTATAGGAGGGGGAGTCGGCTACACCTTC,CSASIGGGVGYTF
TRBV6-6,TRBD1,once,TRBJ2-2,TGTGCCAGCAGTTACTCCGACAGGGAGAGCACCGGGGAGCTGTTTTTT,CASSYSDRESTGELFF
TRBV5-1,NA,NA,TRBJ1-1,TGCGCCAGCAGCTTGACCCAACTTACTGAAGCTTTCTTT,CASSLTQLTEAFF
TRBV3-1/TRBV3-2,TRBD1,NA,TRBJ2-5,TGTGCCAGCAGTCGGACAGGCGCCAAGTACCAAGAGACCCAGTACTTC,CASSRTGAKYQETQYF
TRBV29-1,TRBD2,NA,TRBJ2-3,TGCAGCGTTGCTTTACTAGCGGGGGCAGATACGCAGTATTTT,CSVALLAGADTQYF
TRBV6-5,TRBD1,NA,TRBJ1-2,TGTGCCAGCAGTCCAGGGGGATTTTCCTATGGCTACACCTTC,CASSPGGFSYGYTF